These T cell receptor beta chains were read from a single sample in a study of blood T cells in healthy people across ages. Using its own MiXCR run on the 5' RACE reads, TCRdb lists one record per CDR3 protein. The top ten hold around 13% of the sample, which has 650,000 to 1,000,000 distinct CDR3 sequences, under 40% seen once. The sample comprised blood. These receptors all come from a man younger than 35 in good health. The CDR3 runs from the conserved cysteine through the conserved F or W. The order of the fields is D gene, CDR3 length, clone size, V gene, J gene, CDR3 protein, CDR3 DNA. A D gene is named only where the DNA matches it firmly. Expanded clones are given a class, and other clones once, few, many or no size at all.

D gene: -
CDR3 length: 10
clone size: many
V gene: TRBV29-1
J gene: TRBJ1-2
CDR3 protein: CSVPGYGYTF
CDR3 DNA: TGCAGCGTTCCTGGGTATGGCTACACCTTC

D gene: -
CDR3 length: 15
clone size: -
V gene: TRBV20-1
J gene: TRBJ1-2
CDR3 protein: CSAAGRALINYGYTF
CDR3 DNA: TGCAGTGCTGCGGGCAGGGCCCTGATCAACTATGGCTACACCTTC

D gene: -
CDR3 length: 15
clone size: -
V gene: TRBV20-1
J gene: TRBJ2-3
CDR3 protein: CSARTGTVVTDTQYF
CDR3 DNA: TGCAGTGCTAGAACCGGGACCGTAGTCACAGATACGCAGTATTTT

D gene: -
CDR3 length: 12
clone size: -
V gene: TRBV3-1
J gene: TRBJ1-1
CDR3 protein: CASSQDWTEAFF
CDR3 DNA: TGTGCCAGCAGCCAAGATTGGACTGAAGCTTTCTTT

D gene: TRBD1
CDR3 length: 15
clone size: -
V gene: TRBV13
J gene: TRBJ1-1
CDR3 protein: CASSVGTGGPLIAFF
CDR3 DNA: TGTGCCAGCAGCGTGGGGACAGGGGGCCCTTTAATAGCTTTCTTT

D gene: TRBD1
CDR3 length: 14
clone size: few
V gene: TRBV20-1
J gene: TRBJ2-1
CDR3 protein: CSAQTGGLDNEQFF
CDR3 DNA: TGCAGTGCTCAGACAGGGGGCCTGGACAATGAGCAGTTCTTC

D gene: -
CDR3 length: 12
clone size: -
V gene: TRBV20-1
J gene: TRBJ2-3
CDR3 protein: CSAKVGTDTQYF
CDR3 DNA: TGCAGTGCTAAAGTGGGGACGGATACGCAGTATTTT

D gene: TRBD2
CDR3 length: 18
clone size: -
V gene: TRBV7-8
J gene: TRBJ2-3
CDR3 protein: CASSLASGLAGGTDTQYF
CDR3 DNA: TGTGCCAGCAGCTTAGCTTCGGGACTAGCGGGGGGCACAGATACGCAGTATTTT

D gene: -
CDR3 length: 14
clone size: many
V gene: TRBV4-1
J gene: TRBJ1-5
CDR3 protein: CASSQERHNQPQHF
CDR3 DNA: TGCGCCAGCAGCCAAGAAAGACACAATCAGCCCCAGCATTTT

D gene: -
CDR3 length: 15
clone size: -
V gene: TRBV6-1
J gene: TRBJ2-3
CDR3 protein: CASSERPASTDTQYF
CDR3 DNA: TGTGCCAGCAGTGAGCGTCCAGCTAGCACAGATACGCAGTATTTT

D gene: -
CDR3 length: 13
clone size: -
V gene: TRBV5-1
J gene: TRBJ1-2
CDR3 protein: CASSSDRRDGYTF
CDR3 DNA: TGCGCCAGCAGCTCCGACAGACGGGATGGCTACACCTTC

D gene: -
CDR3 length: 14
clone size: few
V gene: TRBV20-1
J gene: TRBJ1-1
CDR3 protein: CSARDRWQMNEAFF
CDR3 DNA: TGCAGTGCTAGAGATCGGTGGCAGATGAACGAAGCTTTCTTT

D gene: -
CDR3 length: 14
clone size: -
V gene: TRBV27
J gene: TRBJ2-3
CDR3 protein: CASSAQAHTDTQYF
CDR3 DNA: TGTGCCAGCAGTGCACAGGCCCACACAGATACGCAGTATTTT

D gene: -
CDR3 length: 15
clone size: -
V gene: TRBV5-1
J gene: TRBJ1-2
CDR3 protein: CASSFEEEWDYGYTF
CDR3 DNA: TGCGCCAGCAGCTTCGAAGAGGAATGGGACTATGGCTACACCTTC

D gene: TRBD2
CDR3 length: 18
clone size: once
V gene: TRBV7-2
J gene: TRBJ2-3
CDR3 protein: CASSSGTSGEMNTDTQYF
CDR3 DNA: TGTGCCAGCAGCTCCGGGACTAGCGGGGAGATGAACACAGATACGCAGTATTTT

D gene: TRBD2
CDR3 length: 18
clone size: -
V gene: TRBV20-1
J gene: TRBJ2-2
CDR3 protein: CSATIGTSGGSGTGELFF
CDR3 DNA: TGCAGTGCTACCATCGGGACTAGCGGGGGATCGGGCACCGGGGAGCTGTTTTTT

D gene: TRBD1
CDR3 length: 12
clone size: many
V gene: TRBV29-1
J gene: TRBJ2-5
CDR3 protein: CSVETGGETQYF
CDR3 DNA: TGCAGCGTGGAAACAGGGGGGGAGACCCAGTACTTC

D gene: TRBD1
CDR3 length: 17
clone size: few
V gene: TRBV10-3
J gene: TRBJ2-5
CDR3 protein: CAISEGRGQGVGKSQYF
CDR3 DNA: TGTGCCATCAGTGAAGGACGCGGACAGGGGGTAGGGAAGTCCCAGTACTTC

D gene: TRBD1
CDR3 length: 15
clone size: -
V gene: TRBV4-2
J gene: TRBJ1-5
CDR3 protein: CASSLTDRDNQPQHF
CDR3 DNA: TGTGCCAGCAGCCTGACGGACAGGGACAATCAGCCCCAGCATTTT

D gene: TRBD1
CDR3 length: 17
clone size: -
V gene: TRBV6-2/TRBV6-3
J gene: TRBJ2-3
CDR3 protein: CASSYPPGGEFTDTQYF
CDR3 DNA: TGTGCCAGCAGTTACCCTCCAGGGGGCGAGTTCACAGATACGCAGTATTTT

D gene: -
CDR3 length: 15
clone size: few
V gene: TRBV3-1
J gene: TRBJ2-1
CDR3 protein: CASSEGGGSYNEQFF
CDR3 DNA: TGTGCCAGCAGCGAGGGGGGGGGCTCCTACAATGAGCAGTTCTTC

D gene: TRBD1
CDR3 length: 16
clone size: few
V gene: TRBV12-3/TRBV12-4
J gene: TRBJ2-3
CDR3 protein: CASSLQGVEGTDTQYF
CDR3 DNA: TGTGCCAGCAGTTTACAGGGGGTTGAGGGTACAGATACGCAGTATTTT

D gene: TRBD1
CDR3 length: 13
clone size: -
V gene: TRBV20-1
J gene: TRBJ1-2
CDR3 protein: CSAPHSRGSGYTF
CDR3 DNA: TGCAGTGCTCCCCATTCCAGGGGGAGCGGCTACACCTTC

D gene: -
CDR3 length: 14
clone size: -
V gene: TRBV7-9
J gene: TRBJ2-3
CDR3 protein: CASSSAQVMDTQYF
CDR3 DNA: TGTGCCAGCAGTTCTGCCCAGGTAATGGATACGCAGTATTTT

D gene: TRBD1
CDR3 length: 13
clone size: -
V gene: TRBV20-1
J gene: TRBJ2-7
CDR3 protein: CSATGTGYNEQYF
CDR3 DNA: TGCAGTGCTACCGGGACAGGGTATAATGAGCAGTACTTC

D gene: -
CDR3 length: 16
clone size: few
V gene: TRBV20-1
J gene: TRBJ1-2
CDR3 protein: CSARDLLGPPNYGYTF
CDR3 DNA: TGCAGTGCTAGAGATCTACTAGGTCCTCCTAACTATGGCTACACCTTC

D gene: TRBD1
CDR3 length: 14
clone size: -
V gene: TRBV20-1
J gene: TRBJ2-4
CDR3 protein: CSAPGQGFENIQYF
CDR3 DNA: TGCAGTGCGCCGGGACAGGGATTTGAGAACATTCAGTACTTC

D gene: TRBD2
CDR3 length: 17
clone size: -
V gene: TRBV5-1
J gene: TRBJ2-3
CDR3 protein: CASSLRASGGGADTQYF
CDR3 DNA: TGCGCCAGCAGCTTGCGGGCTAGCGGGGGGGGTGCAGATACGCAGTATTTT

D gene: -
CDR3 length: 12
clone size: many
V gene: TRBV12-3/TRBV12-4
J gene: TRBJ2-1
CDR3 protein: CASSSRVGEQFF
CDR3 DNA: TGTGCCAGCAGTTCCAGGGTTGGGGAGCAGTTCTTC

D gene: TRBD1
CDR3 length: 16
clone size: -
V gene: TRBV5-1
J gene: TRBJ2-7
CDR3 protein: CASSLPVPGQAYEQYF
CDR3 DNA: TGCGCCAGCAGCTTGCCGGTTCCGGGACAGGCCTACGAGCAGTACTTC

D gene: -
CDR3 length: 14
clone size: many
V gene: TRBV27
J gene: TRBJ1-1
CDR3 protein: CASSLGPRNTEAFF
CDR3 DNA: TGTGCCAGCAGTTTAGGACCCCGGAACACTGAAGCTTTCTTT

D gene: -
CDR3 length: 13
clone size: many
V gene: TRBV7-3
J gene: TRBJ1-5
CDR3 protein: CASSPGNDQPQHF
CDR3 DNA: TGTGCCAGCAGCCCTGGTAACGATCAGCCCCAGCATTTT